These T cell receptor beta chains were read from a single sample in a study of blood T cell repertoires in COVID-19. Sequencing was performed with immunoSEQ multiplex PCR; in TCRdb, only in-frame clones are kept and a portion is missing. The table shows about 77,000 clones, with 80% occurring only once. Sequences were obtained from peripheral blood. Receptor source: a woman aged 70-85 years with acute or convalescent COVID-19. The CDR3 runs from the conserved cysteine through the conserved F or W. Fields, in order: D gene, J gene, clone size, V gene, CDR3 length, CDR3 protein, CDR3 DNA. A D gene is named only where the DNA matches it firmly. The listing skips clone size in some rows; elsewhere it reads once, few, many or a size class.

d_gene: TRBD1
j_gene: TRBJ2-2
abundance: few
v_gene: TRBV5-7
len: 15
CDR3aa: CASSNRDRGAGELFF
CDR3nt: TGTGCCAGCAGCAATAGGGACAGGGGGGCCGGGGAGCTGTTTTTT

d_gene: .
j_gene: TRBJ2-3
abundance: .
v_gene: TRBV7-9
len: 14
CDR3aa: CASSSPPSVDTQYF
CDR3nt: TGTGCCAGCAGCTCCCCTCCGTCGGTAGATACGCAGTATTTT

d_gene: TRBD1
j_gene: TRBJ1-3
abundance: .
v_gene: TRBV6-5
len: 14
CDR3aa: CASSKDRRRDTIYF
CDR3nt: TGTGCCAGCAGTAAGGACAGGCGCAGGGACACCATATATTTT

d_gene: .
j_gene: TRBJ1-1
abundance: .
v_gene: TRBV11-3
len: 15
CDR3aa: CASSLVGTLNTEAFF
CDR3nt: TGTGCCAGCAGCTTAGTGGGGACACTGAACACTGAAGCTTTCTTT

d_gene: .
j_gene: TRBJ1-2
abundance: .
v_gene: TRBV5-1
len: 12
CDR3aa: CASSLEGAGYTF
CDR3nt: TGCGCCAGCAGCTTGGAAGGGGCGGGCTACACCTTC

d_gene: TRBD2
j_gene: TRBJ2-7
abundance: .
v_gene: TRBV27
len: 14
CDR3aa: CASSLAGGSDEQYF
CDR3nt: TGTGCCAGCAGTCTAGCGGGGGGGTCAGACGAGCAGTACTTC

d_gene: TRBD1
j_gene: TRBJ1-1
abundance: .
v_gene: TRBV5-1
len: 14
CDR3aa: CASSFFDRDTEAFF
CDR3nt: TGCGCCAGCAGCTTCTTCGACAGGGACACTGAAGCTTTCTTT

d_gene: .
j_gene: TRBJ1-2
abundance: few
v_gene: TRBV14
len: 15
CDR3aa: CASSQIWTAPYGYTF
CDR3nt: TGTGCCAGCAGCCAAATTTGGACAGCTCCATATGGCTACACCTTC

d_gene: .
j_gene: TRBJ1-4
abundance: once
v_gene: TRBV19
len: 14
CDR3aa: CASSKGRRGEKLFF
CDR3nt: TGTGCCAGTAGTAAGGGCAGGAGGGGAGAAAAACTGTTTTTT

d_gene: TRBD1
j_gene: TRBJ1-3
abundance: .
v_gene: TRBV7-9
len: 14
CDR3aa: CASSSGGSGNTIYF
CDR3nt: TGTGCCAGCAGCTCAGGGGGATCTGGAAACACCATATATTTT

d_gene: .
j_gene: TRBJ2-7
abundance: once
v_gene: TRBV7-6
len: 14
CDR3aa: CASSGGTELYEQYF
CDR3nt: TGTGCCAGCAGCGGCGGTACGGAACTATACGAGCAGTACTTC

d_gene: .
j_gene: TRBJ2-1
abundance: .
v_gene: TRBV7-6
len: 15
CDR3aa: CASSLQGGSYNEQFF
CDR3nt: TGTGCCAGCAGCTTACAGGGGGGCTCCTACAATGAGCAGTTCTTC

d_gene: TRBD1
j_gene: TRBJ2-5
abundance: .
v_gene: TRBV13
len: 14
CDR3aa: CASRIRTGQETQYF
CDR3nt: TGTGCCAGCAGAATCCGGACAGGGCAAGAGACCCAGTACTTC

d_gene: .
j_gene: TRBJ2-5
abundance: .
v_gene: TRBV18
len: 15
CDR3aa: CASSPGDGWQETQYF
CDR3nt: TGTGCCAGCTCACCAGGAGATGGTTGGCAAGAGACCCAGTACTTC

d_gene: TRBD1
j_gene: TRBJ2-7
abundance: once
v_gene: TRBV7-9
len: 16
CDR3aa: CASSKDPGTGLGEQYF
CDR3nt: TGTGCCAGCAGCAAGGATCCCGGGACAGGGCTTGGGGAGCAGTACTTC

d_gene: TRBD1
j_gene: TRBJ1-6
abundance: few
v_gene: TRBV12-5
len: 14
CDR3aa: CASGLLDRASPLHF
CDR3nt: TGTGCTAGTGGTTTGTTGGACAGGGCTTCACCCCTCCACTTT

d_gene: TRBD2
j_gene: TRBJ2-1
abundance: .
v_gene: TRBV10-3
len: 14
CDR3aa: CAIRSGGLYNEQFF
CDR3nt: TGTGCCATCAGGAGCGGGGGCTTATACAATGAGCAGTTCTTC

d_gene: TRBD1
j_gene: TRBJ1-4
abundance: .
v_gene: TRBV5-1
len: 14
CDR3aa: CASSSGQPNEKLFF
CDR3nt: TGCGCCAGCAGCTCGGGACAGCCTAATGAAAAACTGTTTTTT

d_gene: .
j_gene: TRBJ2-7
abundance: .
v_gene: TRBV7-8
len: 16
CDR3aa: CASSQSRDTNSYEQYF
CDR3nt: TGTGCCAGCAGCCAGTCCCGGGACACCAACTCCTACGAGCAGTACTTC

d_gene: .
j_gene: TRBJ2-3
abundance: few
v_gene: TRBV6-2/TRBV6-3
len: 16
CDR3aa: CASSPLGGLVPDTQYF
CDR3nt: TGTGCCAGCAGCCCCTTGGGGGGTCTAGTGCCAGATACGCAGTATTTT

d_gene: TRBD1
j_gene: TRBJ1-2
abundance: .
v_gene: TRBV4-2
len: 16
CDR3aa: CASSQAEGQGIYGYTF
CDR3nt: TGTGCCAGCAGCCAAGCCGAGGGACAGGGGATCTATGGCTACACCTTC

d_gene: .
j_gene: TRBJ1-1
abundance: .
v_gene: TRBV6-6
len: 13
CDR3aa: CATDRSRDTEAFF
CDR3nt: TGTGCCACCGACAGGTCGAGGGACACTGAAGCTTTCTTT

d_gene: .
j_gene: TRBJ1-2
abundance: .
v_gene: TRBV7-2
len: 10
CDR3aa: CASSLIGYTF
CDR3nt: TGTGCCAGCAGCTTAATAGGCTACACCTTC

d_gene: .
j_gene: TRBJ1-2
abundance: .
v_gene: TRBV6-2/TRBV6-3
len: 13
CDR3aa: CASSYRAGAGYTF
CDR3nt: TGTGCCAGCAGTTACAGAGCAGGGGCCGGCTACACCTTC

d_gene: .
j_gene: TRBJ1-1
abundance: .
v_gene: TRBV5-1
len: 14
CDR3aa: CASSRTLMNTEAFF
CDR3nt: TGCGCCAGCAGCCGGACACTTATGAACACTGAAGCTTTCTTT

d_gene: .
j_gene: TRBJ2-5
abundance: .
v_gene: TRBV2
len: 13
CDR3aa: CASGRTVQETQYF
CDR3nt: TGTGCCAGCGGACGGACAGTTCAAGAGACCCAGTACTTC

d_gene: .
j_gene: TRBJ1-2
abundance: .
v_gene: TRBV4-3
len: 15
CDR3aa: CASSQDGGTGDGYTF
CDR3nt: TGCGCCAGCAGCCAAGATGGGGGGACCGGGGATGGCTACACCTTC

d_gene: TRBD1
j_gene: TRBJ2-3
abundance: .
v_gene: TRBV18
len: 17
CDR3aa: CASSPLGQGSSTDTQYF
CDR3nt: TGTGCCAGCTCACCACTCGGACAGGGGTCTAGCACAGATACGCAGTATTTT

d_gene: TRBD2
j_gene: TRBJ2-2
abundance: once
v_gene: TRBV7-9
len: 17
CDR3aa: CASSSPWTSGGTGELFF
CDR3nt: TGTGCCAGCAGCTCCCCCTGGACTAGCGGGGGGACCGGGGAGCTGTTTTTT